This T cell receptor beta chain was identified in a study of T cell changes during pregnancy in multiple sclerosis (dated by TCRdb to between 2018 and 2020). As for the study more broadly: The study examined how the T cell repertoire changed over the course of pregnancy in women with multiple sclerosis.

The CDR3 spans 13 residues, from the cysteine through the phenylalanine. The entry retains the CDR3 DNA only, 39 bases that are in frame from base 1. Trimming removed 5 bases from V and 2 bases from J, leaving 8 bases between the germline ends. CDR1 and CDR2 are drawn from the germline V gene (reference sequence): MNHEY, SMNVEV. Library creation used the immunoSEQ multiplex PCR assay. TCRdb obtained this table from immuneACCESS and retained in-frame rearrangements with V and J assigned. These tables miss some clones; where compared with another copy, unresolved V genes account for less than half of the shortfall, and the remainder is unexplained. A total of under 65,000 clones appear in this sample, about 94% of them only once. The ten largest clones capture 2% to 3% of the sample. Details on this clone: It has no known antigen specificity. No base quality values were provided; no much bigger clone lies one nucleotide off.

The specimen comprised CD8+ T cells from peripheral blood mononuclear cells, sampled in the third trimester of pregnancy. This receptor was obtained from a female donor with multiple sclerosis, enrolled in a pregnancy study. Rearrangement joined TRBV27 to TRBJ2-3, with no confident D gene call. The DNA reads TGTGCCAGCAGTCTAGGATCCACAGATACGCAGTATTTT. Translated, this is CASSLGSTDTQYF.